The rows below give T cell receptor beta chains drawn from one sample of a study of CD8 T cells in ankylosing spondylitis. TCRdb itself ran the 5' RACE reads through MiXCR, one entry per CDR3 protein. The data hold 30,000 to 45,000 distinct CDR3 sequences, with 8% to 13% observed a single time. The sequencing input was synovial fluid, either unsorted or a sorted T cell fraction (not recorded which). These receptors originate from a male donor with ankylosing spondylitis. The CDR3 runs from the conserved cysteine through the conserved F or W. Fields, in order: V gene, D gene, clone size, J gene, CDR3 DNA, CDR3 protein. The D gene is left open where the match is weak. Part of the rows lack a size; the others show once, few, many or a class for expanded clones.

v_call: TRBV29-1; d_call: -; clone_size: -; j_call: TRBJ2-2; cdr3_nt: TGCAGCGCCCGGGGGACGAACACCGGGGAGCTGTTTTTT; cdr3_aa: CSARGTNTGELFF
v_call: TRBV5-1; d_call: -; clone_size: -; j_call: TRBJ1-1; cdr3_nt: TGCGCCAGCAGCCCAGGGTGGGCAGCTTGGGGCACTGAAGCTTTCTTT; cdr3_aa: CASSPGWAAWGTEAFF
v_call: TRBV5-1; d_call: -; clone_size: -; j_call: TRBJ2-2; cdr3_nt: TGCGCCAGCAGCTTTGGGGCAGGGGACACCGGGGAGCTGTTTTTT; cdr3_aa: CASSFGAGDTGELFF
v_call: TRBV29-1; d_call: -; clone_size: many; j_call: TRBJ2-7; cdr3_nt: TGCAGCGTTGAAGATGTACCCTACGAGCAGTACTTC; cdr3_aa: CSVEDVPYEQYF
v_call: TRBV20-1; d_call: TRBD2; clone_size: many; j_call: TRBJ2-7; cdr3_nt: TGCAGTGCGATGGTACTAGCGGGAGGTACCTACGAGCAGTACTTC; cdr3_aa: CSAMVLAGGTYEQYF
v_call: TRBV29-1; d_call: -; clone_size: -; j_call: TRBJ2-1; cdr3_nt: TGCAGCGTTGAGGAGGCTTACAATGAGCAGTTCTTC; cdr3_aa: CSVEEAYNEQFF
v_call: TRBV6-1; d_call: -; clone_size: many; j_call: TRBJ2-5; cdr3_nt: TGTGCCAGCAGTGAGGACCCGGGGCGGGAGACCCAGTACTTC; cdr3_aa: CASSEDPGRETQYF
v_call: TRBV6-1; d_call: -; clone_size: few; j_call: TRBJ2-3; cdr3_nt: TGTGCCTCTCGACCCGCAGACACTAGCACAGATACGCAGTATTTT; cdr3_aa: CASRPADTSTDTQYF
v_call: TRBV12-3/TRBV12-4; d_call: -; clone_size: few; j_call: TRBJ1-1; cdr3_nt: TGTGCCAGCAGTTTCGCAGGGCTGGACACTGAAGCTTTCTTT; cdr3_aa: CASSFAGLDTEAFF
v_call: TRBV7-3; d_call: -; clone_size: many; j_call: TRBJ2-5; cdr3_nt: TGTGCCAGCAGCTATCACCCGGGACCTCAAGAGACCCAGTACTTC; cdr3_aa: CASSYHPGPQETQYF
v_call: TRBV4-2; d_call: -; clone_size: few; j_call: TRBJ1-1; cdr3_nt: TGTGCCAGCAGCCACACAGGGATCGCTGAAGCTTTCTTT; cdr3_aa: CASSHTGIAEAFF
v_call: TRBV25-1; d_call: -; clone_size: -; j_call: TRBJ1-4; cdr3_nt: TGTGCCAGCACAGGGGTCCTAGATGAAAAACTGTTTTTT; cdr3_aa: CASTGVLDEKLFF
v_call: TRBV6-1; d_call: -; clone_size: -; j_call: TRBJ2-7; cdr3_nt: TGTGCCAGCAGACACAGATATTCGAATGAGGACGAGCAGTACTTC; cdr3_aa: CASRHRYSNEDEQYF
v_call: TRBV20-1; d_call: TRBD2; clone_size: few; j_call: TRBJ2-7; cdr3_nt: TGCAGTGCTAGGAGCGGGAGGGCCTACGAGCAGTACTTC; cdr3_aa: CSARSGRAYEQYF
v_call: TRBV6-1; d_call: -; clone_size: -; j_call: TRBJ1-1; cdr3_nt: TGTGCCAGCAGAAAAACACGGGGGAGCCATGAAGCTTTCTTT; cdr3_aa: CASRKTRGSHEAFF
v_call: TRBV5-5; d_call: -; clone_size: many; j_call: TRBJ2-1; cdr3_nt: TGTGCCAGCAGTATCCTCAACTACAATGAGCAGTTCTTC; cdr3_aa: CASSILNYNEQFF
v_call: TRBV11-2; d_call: TRBD1; clone_size: many; j_call: TRBJ2-1; cdr3_nt: TGTGCCAGCAGCTTGGAGACAGGGAGCCCCTACAATGAGCAGTTCTTC; cdr3_aa: CASSLETGSPYNEQFF
v_call: TRBV5-1; d_call: -; clone_size: once; j_call: TRBJ2-1; cdr3_nt: TGCGCCAGCAGCTGGGCGGTTCGGTGGGTCTCCTACAATGAGCAGTTCTTC; cdr3_aa: CASSWAVRWVSYNEQFF
v_call: TRBV29-1; d_call: TRBD2; clone_size: many; j_call: TRBJ2-7; cdr3_nt: TGCAGCGCCGCGACTAGCGGGAGGCAGTACGAGCAGTACTTC; cdr3_aa: CSAATSGRQYEQYF
v_call: TRBV10-2; d_call: -; clone_size: -; j_call: TRBJ1-6; cdr3_nt: TGCGCCAGCATGTCGGACAGCGAGGCTTATAATTCACCCCTCCACTTT; cdr3_aa: CASMSDSEAYNSPLHF
v_call: TRBV3-1; d_call: TRBD2; clone_size: many; j_call: TRBJ2-1; cdr3_nt: TGTGCCAGCAGCCAAGATCGCCCCGGGACTAGCGGGATTTCTTCCTACAATGAGCAGTTCTTC; cdr3_aa: CASSQDRPGTSGISSYNEQFF
v_call: TRBV5-6; d_call: -; clone_size: -; j_call: TRBJ2-7; cdr3_nt: TGTGCCAGGGGCCTCTGGCTCGGAGACTACGAGCAGTACTTC; cdr3_aa: CARGLWLGDYEQYF
v_call: TRBV6-1; d_call: -; clone_size: few; j_call: TRBJ1-1; cdr3_nt: TGTGCCAGCAGCCAATACAGGGAAGACACTGAAGCTTTCTTT; cdr3_aa: CASSQYREDTEAFF
v_call: TRBV29-1; d_call: TRBD1; clone_size: many; j_call: TRBJ1-1; cdr3_nt: TGCAGCGTTGTGACAGGGGGTATGAACACTGAAGCTTTCTTT; cdr3_aa: CSVVTGGMNTEAFF
v_call: TRBV11-2; d_call: TRBD1; clone_size: -; j_call: TRBJ1-2; cdr3_nt: TGTGCCAGCAGCTTAGATCGGACAGGATCCGTAAATGGCTACACCTTC; cdr3_aa: CASSLDRTGSVNGYTF
v_call: TRBV7-3; d_call: -; clone_size: -; j_call: TRBJ2-3; cdr3_nt: TGTGCCAGCAGCCCCGGCGGCGGCACAGATACGCAGTATTTT; cdr3_aa: CASSPGGGTDTQYF
v_call: TRBV5-1; d_call: -; clone_size: -; j_call: TRBJ2-7; cdr3_nt: TGCGCCAGCAGCTCGGGATTTTCCTACGAGCAGTACTTC; cdr3_aa: CASSSGFSYEQYF
v_call: TRBV23-1; d_call: TRBD2; clone_size: -; j_call: TRBJ2-2; cdr3_nt: TGCGCCAGCAGTCAATATGCGGGAGGGAACACCGGGGAGCTGTTTTTT; cdr3_aa: CASSQYAGGNTGELFF
v_call: TRBV9; d_call: -; clone_size: many; j_call: TRBJ2-2; cdr3_nt: -; cdr3_aa: CASRLAGALRHRGAVFF
v_call: TRBV6-2/TRBV6-3; d_call: -; clone_size: -; j_call: TRBJ2-7; cdr3_nt: TGTGCCAGCAGTAGTCACCTAAGCTCCTACGAGCAGTACTTC; cdr3_aa: CASSSHLSSYEQYF
v_call: TRBV20-1; d_call: -; clone_size: -; j_call: TRBJ2-1; cdr3_nt: -; cdr3_aa: CRCRSCSARRLAGTEQFF
v_call: TRBV5-1; d_call: TRBD2; clone_size: few; j_call: TRBJ2-7; cdr3_nt: TGCGCCAGCAGCTTGGGGACTAGCGGGACCTACGAGCAGTACTTC; cdr3_aa: CASSLGTSGTYEQYF
v_call: TRBV7-9; d_call: -; clone_size: -; j_call: TRBJ1-6; cdr3_nt: TGTGCTACAGAGGGACCGGGTAATTCACCCCTCCACTTT; cdr3_aa: CATEGPGNSPLHF
v_call: TRBV29-1; d_call: -; clone_size: few; j_call: TRBJ2-2; cdr3_nt: TGCAGCGTTGGGGCAGCGAACACCGGACAGCTGTTTTTT; cdr3_aa: CSVGAANTGQLFF
v_call: TRBV20-1; d_call: TRBD2; clone_size: few; j_call: TRBJ2-3; cdr3_nt: TGCAGTGCTATCAGCTCCCGCTCCGGGACTAGCTACAGCACAGATACGCAGTATTTT; cdr3_aa: CSAISSRSGTSYSTDTQYF
v_call: TRBV6-1; d_call: TRBD2; clone_size: many; j_call: TRBJ2-2; cdr3_nt: TGTGCCAGCAGCCGACTAGCGGGAGGCGTCACCGGGGAGCTGTTTTTT; cdr3_aa: CASSRLAGGVTGELFF
v_call: TRBV10-3; d_call: TRBD2; clone_size: few; j_call: TRBJ2-3; cdr3_nt: TGTGCCATCAGTGGGGGGACTAGCGGGAGCACAGATACGCAGTATTTT; cdr3_aa: CAISGGTSGSTDTQYF
v_call: TRBV7-8; d_call: -; clone_size: few; j_call: TRBJ1-5; cdr3_nt: TGTGCCAGCAGCTTAGGTCACTTTAATCAGCCCCAGCATTTT; cdr3_aa: CASSLGHFNQPQHF
v_call: TRBV29-1; d_call: TRBD2; clone_size: medium-sized; j_call: TRBJ2-1; cdr3_nt: TGCAGCGTACTAGCGGGGAATGTGAATGAGCAGTTCTTC; cdr3_aa: CSVLAGNVNEQFF
v_call: TRBV29-1; d_call: TRBD1; clone_size: -; j_call: TRBJ2-7; cdr3_nt: TGCAGCGTTGAGGAGCCGGACAGGGAGTACTTC; cdr3_aa: CSVEEPDREYF
v_call: TRBV4-3; d_call: -; clone_size: many; j_call: TRBJ2-2; cdr3_nt: TGCGCCAGCAGCCAAGATTTTGGCGGGATGCACACCGGGGAGCTGTTTTTT; cdr3_aa: CASSQDFGGMHTGELFF